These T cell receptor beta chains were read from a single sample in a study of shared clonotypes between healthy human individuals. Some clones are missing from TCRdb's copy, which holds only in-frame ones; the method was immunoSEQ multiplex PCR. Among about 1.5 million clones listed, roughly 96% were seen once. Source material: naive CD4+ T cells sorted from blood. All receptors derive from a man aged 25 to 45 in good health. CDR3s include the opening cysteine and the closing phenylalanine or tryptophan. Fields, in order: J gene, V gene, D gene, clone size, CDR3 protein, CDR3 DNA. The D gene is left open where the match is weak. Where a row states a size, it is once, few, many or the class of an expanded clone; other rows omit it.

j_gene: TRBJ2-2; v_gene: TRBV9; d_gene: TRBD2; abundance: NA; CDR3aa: CASSKGLAGNTGELFF; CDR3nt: TGTGCCAGCAGCAAAGGACTAGCGGGTAACACCGGGGAGCTGTTTTTT
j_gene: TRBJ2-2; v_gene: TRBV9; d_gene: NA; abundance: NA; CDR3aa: CASSVVQNTGELFF; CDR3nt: TGTGCCAGCAGCGTAGTACAGAACACCGGGGAGCTGTTTTTT
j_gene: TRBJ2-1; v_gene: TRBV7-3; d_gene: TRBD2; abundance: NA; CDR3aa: CASSLTRLAGYNEQFF; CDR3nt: TGTGCCAGCAGCTTAACCCGACTAGCGGGATACAATGAGCAGTTCTTC
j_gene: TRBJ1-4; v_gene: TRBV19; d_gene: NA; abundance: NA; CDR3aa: CASSRDTASGNEKLFF; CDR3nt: TGTGCCAGTAGTAGGGACACCGCCTCGGGTAATGAAAAACTGTTTTTT
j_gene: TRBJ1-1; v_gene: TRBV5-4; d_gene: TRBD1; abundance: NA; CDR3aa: CASSTGQTNTEAFF; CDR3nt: TGTGCCAGCAGCACGGGACAGACGAACACTGAAGCTTTCTTT
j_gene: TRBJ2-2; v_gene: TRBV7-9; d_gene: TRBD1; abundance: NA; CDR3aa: CASTLGTGNTGELFF; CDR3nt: TGTGCCAGCACCCTTGGGACAGGGAACACCGGGGAGCTGTTTTTT
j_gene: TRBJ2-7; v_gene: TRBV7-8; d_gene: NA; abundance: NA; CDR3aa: CASSLAGGAPYEQYF; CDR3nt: TGTGCCAGCAGCTTAGCCGGAGGCGCCCCCTACGAGCAGTACTTC
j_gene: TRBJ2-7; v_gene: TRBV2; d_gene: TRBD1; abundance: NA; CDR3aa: CASRNTGQGLENEQYF; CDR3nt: TGTGCCAGCAGAAATACGGGACAGGGCTTGGAAAACGAGCAGTACTTC
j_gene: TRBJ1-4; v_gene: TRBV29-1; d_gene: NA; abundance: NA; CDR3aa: CSVERRRVNEKLFF; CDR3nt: TGCAGCGTTGAAAGGAGGCGGGTGAATGAAAAACTGTTTTTT
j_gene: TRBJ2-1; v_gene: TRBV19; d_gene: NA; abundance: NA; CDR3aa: CASNPRANHNEQFF; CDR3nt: TGTGCCAGTAACCCCCGGGCCAACCACAATGAGCAGTTCTTC
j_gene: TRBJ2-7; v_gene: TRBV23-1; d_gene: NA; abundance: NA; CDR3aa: CASPNGGEQYF; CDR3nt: TGCGCCAGCCCTAACGGGGGAGAGCAGTACTTC
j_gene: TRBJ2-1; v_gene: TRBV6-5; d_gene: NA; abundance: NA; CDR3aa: CASSRGTYEQFF; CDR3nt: TGTGCCAGCAGTAGGGGGACATATGAGCAGTTCTTC
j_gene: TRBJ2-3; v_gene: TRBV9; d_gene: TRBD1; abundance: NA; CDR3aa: CASSSQGVLTDTQYF; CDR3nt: TGTGCCAGCAGCTCACAGGGGGTCCTCACAGATACGCAGTATTTT
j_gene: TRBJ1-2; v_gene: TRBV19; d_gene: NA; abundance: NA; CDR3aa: CASSTHKRTAEAGGGYTF; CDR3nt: TGTGCCAGTAGTACCCATAAGCGGACAGCAGAAGCCGGGGGTGGCTACACCTTC
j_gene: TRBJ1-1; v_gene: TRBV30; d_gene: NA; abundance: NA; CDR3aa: CAWESTEAFF; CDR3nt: TGTGCCTGGGAAAGTACTGAAGCTTTCTTT
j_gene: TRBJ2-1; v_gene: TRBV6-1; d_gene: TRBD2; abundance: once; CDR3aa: CASSGRGSYNEQFF; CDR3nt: TGTGCCAGCAGCGGGAGGGGATCCTACAATGAGCAGTTCTTC
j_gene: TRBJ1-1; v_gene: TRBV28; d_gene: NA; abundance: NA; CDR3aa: CASIGLVLAFF; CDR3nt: TGTGCCAGCATCGGACTGGTGCTAGCTTTCTTT
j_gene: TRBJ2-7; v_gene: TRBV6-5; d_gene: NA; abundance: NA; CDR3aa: CAGKSSLSSYEQYF; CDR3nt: TGTGCCGGGAAAAGCTCACTCAGTTCCTACGAGCAGTACTTC
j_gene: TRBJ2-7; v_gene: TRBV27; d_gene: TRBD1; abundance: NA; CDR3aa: CASSLNLGQGSYEQYF; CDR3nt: TGTGCCAGCAGTCTTAACCTGGGACAGGGCTCCTACGAGCAGTACTTC
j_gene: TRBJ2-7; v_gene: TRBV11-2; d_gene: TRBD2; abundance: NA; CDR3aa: CASSSGTSGSLYEQYF; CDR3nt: TGTGCCAGCAGCTCCGGGACTAGCGGGAGTCTTTACGAGCAGTACTTC
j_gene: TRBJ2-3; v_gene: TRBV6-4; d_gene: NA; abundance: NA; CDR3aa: CASSDYPGPDTQYF; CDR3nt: TGTGCCAGCAGTGACTACCCGGGACCAGATACGCAGTATTTT
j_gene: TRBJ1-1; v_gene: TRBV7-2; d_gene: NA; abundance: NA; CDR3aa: CASSPKAASEAFF; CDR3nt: TGTGCCAGCAGCCCTAAGGCGGCGTCTGAAGCTTTCTTT
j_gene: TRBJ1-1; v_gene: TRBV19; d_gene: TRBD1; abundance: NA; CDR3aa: CASSVTGQGAEAEAFF; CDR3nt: TGTGCCAGTAGTGTAACAGGACAGGGGGCGGAGGCTGAAGCTTTCTTT
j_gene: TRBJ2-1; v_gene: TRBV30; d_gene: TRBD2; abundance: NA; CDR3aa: CAWSSSGGARQFF; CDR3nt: TGTGCCTGGAGTTCTAGCGGGGGAGCTCGCCAGTTCTTC
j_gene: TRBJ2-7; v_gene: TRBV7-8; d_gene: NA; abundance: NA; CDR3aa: CASSATGTDYF; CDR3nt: TGTGCCAGCAGCGCTACAGGGACGGACTACTTC
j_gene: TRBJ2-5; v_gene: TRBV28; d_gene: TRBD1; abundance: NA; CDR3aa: CASSYETGAQYF; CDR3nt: TGTGCCAGCAGTTACGAAACAGGGGCCCAGTACTTC
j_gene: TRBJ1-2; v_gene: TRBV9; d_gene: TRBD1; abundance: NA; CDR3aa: CASSSRDSYGYTF; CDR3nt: TGTGCCAGCAGCTCACGGGACAGCTATGGCTACACCTTC
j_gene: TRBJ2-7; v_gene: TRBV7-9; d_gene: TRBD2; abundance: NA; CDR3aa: CASSPREAPYYEQYF; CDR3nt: TGTGCCAGCAGCCCCCGGGAGGCTCCATACTACGAGCAGTACTTC
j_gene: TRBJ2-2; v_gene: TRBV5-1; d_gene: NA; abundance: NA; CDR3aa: CASSLGQGELFF; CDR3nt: TGCGCCAGCAGCTTGGGACAGGGGGAGCTGTTTTTT
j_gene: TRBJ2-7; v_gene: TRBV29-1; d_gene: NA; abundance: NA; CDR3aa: CSVGGHLSYEQYF; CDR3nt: TGCAGCGTTGGGGGACACCTATCCTACGAGCAGTACTTC
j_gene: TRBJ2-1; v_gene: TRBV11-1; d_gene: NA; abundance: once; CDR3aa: CASSPAKITLAHYNEQFF; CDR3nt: TGTGCCAGCAGCCCCGCCAAAATTACGCTAGCGCACTACAATGAGCAGTTCTTC
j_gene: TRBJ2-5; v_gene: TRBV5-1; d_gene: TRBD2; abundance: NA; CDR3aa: CASSLIGTSGFQETQYF; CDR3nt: TGCGCCAGCAGCTTGATCGGGACTAGCGGCTTCCAAGAGACCCAGTACTTC
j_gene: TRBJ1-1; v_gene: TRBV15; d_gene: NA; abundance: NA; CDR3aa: CATSFTGPNEAFF; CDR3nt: TGTGCCACCAGCTTTACAGGGCCCAATGAAGCTTTCTTT
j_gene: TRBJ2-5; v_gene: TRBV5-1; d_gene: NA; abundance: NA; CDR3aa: CASSLGRTQETQYF; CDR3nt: TGCGCCAGCAGCTTAGGCAGGACCCAAGAGACCCAGTACTTC
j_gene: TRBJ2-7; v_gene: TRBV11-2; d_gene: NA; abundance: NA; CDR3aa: CASSLHQQGHEQYF; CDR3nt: TGTGCCAGCAGCTTACACCAACAGGGCCACGAGCAGTACTTC
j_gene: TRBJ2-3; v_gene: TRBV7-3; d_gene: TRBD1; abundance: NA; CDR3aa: CASSSDRGRADTQYF; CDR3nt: TGTGCCAGCAGCTCTGACAGGGGGAGGGCAGATACGCAGTATTTT
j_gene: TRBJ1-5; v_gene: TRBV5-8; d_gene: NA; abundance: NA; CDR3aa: CASSLSGSNQPQHF; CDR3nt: TGTGCCAGCAGCTTGAGCGGTAGCAATCAGCCCCAGCATTTT
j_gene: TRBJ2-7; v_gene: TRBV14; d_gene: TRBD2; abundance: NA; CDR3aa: CASSQGLASHEQYF; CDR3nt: TGTGCCAGCAGCCAGGGACTAGCGAGTCACGAGCAGTACTTC
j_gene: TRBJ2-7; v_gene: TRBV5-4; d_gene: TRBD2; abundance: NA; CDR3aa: CASNSGGGLSYEQYF; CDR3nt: TGTGCCAGCAACTCGGGCGGGGGACTTTCCTACGAGCAGTACTTC
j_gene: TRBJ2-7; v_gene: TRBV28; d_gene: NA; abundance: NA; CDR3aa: CASSLNYYEQYF; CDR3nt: TGTGCCAGCAGTTTAAATTACTACGAGCAGTACTTC
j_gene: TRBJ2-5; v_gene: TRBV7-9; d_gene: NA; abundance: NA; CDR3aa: CASSEETQYF; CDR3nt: TGTGCCAGCAGCGAAGAGACCCAGTACTTC
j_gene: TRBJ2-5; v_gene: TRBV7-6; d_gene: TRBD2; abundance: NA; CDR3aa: CASSSVTSGQETQYF; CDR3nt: TGTGCCAGCAGCTCTGTAACTAGCGGACAAGAGACCCAGTACTTC
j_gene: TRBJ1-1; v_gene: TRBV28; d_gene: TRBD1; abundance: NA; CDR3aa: CASSRPGQLTEAFF; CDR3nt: TGTGCCAGCAGTCGTCCGGGACAGCTCACTGAAGCTTTCTTT
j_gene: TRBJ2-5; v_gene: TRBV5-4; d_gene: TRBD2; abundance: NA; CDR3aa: CASSSGGGAGRETQYF; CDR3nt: TGTGCCAGCAGCTCGGGGGGGGGAGCCGGTCGGGAGACCCAGTACTTC
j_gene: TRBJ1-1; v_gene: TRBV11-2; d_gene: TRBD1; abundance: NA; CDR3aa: CASSLDGQGRAFF; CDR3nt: TGTGCCAGCAGCTTAGACGGACAGGGGAGAGCTTTCTTT
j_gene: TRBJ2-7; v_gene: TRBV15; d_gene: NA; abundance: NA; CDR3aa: CATSLPTLGMGNEQYF; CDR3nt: TGTGCCACCAGCCTGCCTACATTAGGGATGGGGAACGAGCAGTACTTC
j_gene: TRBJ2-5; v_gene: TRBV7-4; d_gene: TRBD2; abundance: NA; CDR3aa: CASSPPLAGRRSTQYF; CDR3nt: TGTGCCAGCAGCCCCCCCCTAGCGGGAAGACGCTCGACCCAGTACTTC
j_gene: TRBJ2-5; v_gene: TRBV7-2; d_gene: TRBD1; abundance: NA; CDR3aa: CASSLVLGTGDTETQYF; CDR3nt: TGTGCCAGCAGCTTAGTTTTGGGGACAGGGGACACGGAGACCCAGTACTTC
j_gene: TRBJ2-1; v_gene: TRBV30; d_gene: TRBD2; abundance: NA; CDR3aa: CAWSRGEMGRDWGYNEQFF; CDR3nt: TGTGCCTGGAGTCGTGGGGAGATGGGGAGGGATTGGGGGTACAATGAGCAGTTCTTC
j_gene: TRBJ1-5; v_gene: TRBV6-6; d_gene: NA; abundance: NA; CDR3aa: CASSTTEPQHF; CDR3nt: TGTGCCAGCAGCACCACGGAGCCCCAGCATTTT
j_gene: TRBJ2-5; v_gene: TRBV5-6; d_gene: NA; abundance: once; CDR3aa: CASSLGGAETQYF; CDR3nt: TGTGCCAGCAGCTTGGGGGGAGCCGAGACCCAGTACTTC